Listed here are 28 T cell receptor beta chains from one sample, sequenced in a study of T-cell memory formation after mild COVID-19. TCRdb called the 5' RACE reads again in MiXCR, with one record for every CDR3 protein. Here the sample spans a few hundred thousand distinct CDR3 sequences, less than 25% being singletons. The sequenced sample was PBMCs or a T cell subset sorted from them (not recorded which). The receptor set was obtained from an adult woman who had mild COVID-19 (a few samples of this study predate the infection). Cell type and time point are not known.

In its sample, this clonotype was seen a few times. This chain joins TRBV6-1 and TRBJ1-1; D possibly corresponds to TRBD1 (5 bases). The V gene's germline CDR1 is MNHNS and CDR2 SASEGT. Trimming cost V 3 bases and J 3 bases, with 8 bases left between them. The CDR3 contains 13 residues. CDR3 sequence reads: CASSDWGDTEAFF. CDR3 DNA: TGTGCCAGCAGTGACTGGGGGGACACTGAAGCTTTCTTT.

The rearrangement joins TRBV7-9 to TRBJ2-7; a weak D match, TRBD1 (6 bases). Germline assignment: CDR1 SEHNR and CDR2 FQNEAQ (reference sequence). Trimming stripped 3 bases from V and 5 bases from J, with 11 bases between. This CDR3 is built from 13 residues. Here the CDR3 reads CASSFATGNEQYF. The CDR3 DNA follows: TGTGCCAGCAGCTTCGCAACAGGGAACGAGCAGTACTTC. The full variable domain, its missing parts supplied by reference TRBV7-9 and TRBJ2-7, is DTGVSQNPRHKITKRGQNVTFRCDPISEHNRLYWYRQTLGQGPEFLTYFQNEAQLEKSRLLSDRFSAERPKGSFSTLEIQRTEQGDSAMYLCASSFATGNEQYFGPGTRLTVT.

A few counts support this clonotype. The chain is built from TRBV4-1 and TRBJ2-7; 12 bases map to TRBD2. V shed 4 bases and J 2 bases; nucleotides not matched to a gene: 3. CDR1 and CDR2 from the germline V gene are MGHRA and YSYEKL. CDR3 size: 15 residues. The CDR3 sequence is CASSRTSGRPYEQYF. The DNA of the CDR3 is TGCGCCAGCAGCCGCACTAGCGGGAGGCCCTACGAGCAGTACTTC.

This clonotype was picked up a small number of times. The chain combines TRBV4-1 with TRBJ2-2; 9 bases are shared with TRBD1. The J segment lost 6 bases and the V segment lost 4 bases, leaving 12 bases of the junction unmatched. The CDR3 consists of 17 residues. The germline V gene has CDR1 MGHRA and CDR2 YSYEKL. The CDR3 bases are TGCGCCAGCAGCCGACGATTACAGGGGGCCCGACCCGGGGAGCTGTTTTTT. It is translated as CASSRRLQGARPGELFF.

CDR3 nucleotide sequence: TGCGCCAGCAGCTTGACCCTCCGACTAGCGGGTAACGAGCAGTACTTC. Translation gives CASSLTLRLAGNEQYF. The chain recombines TRBV5-1 with TRBJ2-7, with 10 positions matching TRBD2. Trimming at V came to 1 base and at J to 5 bases, leaving 9 bases not matched to a gene. This CDR3 has 16 residues. The germline CDR1 and CDR2 sequences are SGHRS and YFSETQ.

This sequence joins TRBV20-1 and TRBJ1-2; D is ambiguous. CDR3 length equals 11 residues. Germline CDR1 and CDR2: DFQATT and SNEGSKA (reference sequence). Trimming took off 6 bases at V and 8 bases at J, with 13 bases between the two ends. The CDR3 sequence is CSAPSGGGYTF. CDR3 coding DNA: TGCAGTGCGCCGTCCGGAGGAGGCTACACCTTC.

The chain uses TRBV20-1 and TRBJ1-1, with unresolved D. The ends were cut back, 2 bases at V and 5 bases at J, with 18 bases in the middle. Per the germline V gene, CDR1 is DFQATT and CDR2 is SNEGSKA (reference sequence). The CDR3 has 15 residues. This CDR3 is CSARRRAPRATEAFF. The CDR3 DNA follows: TGCAGTGCTAGAAGGCGCGCACCGCGGGCAACTGAAGCTTTCTTT.

This clonotype was seen repeatedly, ten times or more. Here the CDR3 DNA reads TGCGCCAGCAGTGCAGGGGGGAACACCGGGGAGCTGTTTTTT. Amino acids: CASSAGGNTGELFF. The chain carries TRBV5-1 and TRBJ2-2, with 7 positions matching TRBD1. The CDR3 is 14 amino acids. The ends lost 5 bases at V and 1 base at J; junction bases unmatched: 2. The V gene's germline CDR1 is SGHRS and CDR2 YFSETQ.

The chain employs TRBV6-5 and TRBJ2-7; D may be TRBD2 (5 bases). The CDR3 runs 13 residues. Germline V gene data show CDR1 as MNHEY and CDR2 as SVGAGI. Trimming took 2 bases from V and 6 from J, leaving 11 bases between them. CDR3 sequence reads: CASSYETTREQYF. The CDR3 DNA is TGTGCCAGCAGTTACGAGACTACTCGCGAGCAGTACTTC.

The chain combines TRBV4-2 with TRBJ2-1; 10 nucleotides line up with TRBD2. V was pared by 0 bases and J by 12 bases, with 14 bases of the junction left unmatched. From germline, CDR1 is LGHNA and CDR2 YNFKEQ. The CDR3 runs 17 residues. The CDR3 coding sequence is TGTGCCAGCAGCCAAGATCCTAGCGGGAGTGTCATCTCGGGGCAGTTCTTC. As protein: CASSQDPSGSVISGQFF.

This clonotype was recorded a few times. V gene TRBV15 combines with J gene TRBJ2-1; 9 bases agree with TRBD1. The CDR3 has 15 amino acids. V gave up 5 bases and J gave up 5 bases; unmatched junction bases: 7. Germline V gives CDR1 LNHNV, CDR2 YYDKDF (reference sequence). In DNA form, the CDR3 reads TGTGCCACCAGCCCCCGGACAGGGGACCACAATGAGCAGTTCTTC. Its translation is CATSPRTGDHNEQFF. Filled out from reference TRBV15 and TRBJ2-1, the complete variable domain reads DAMVIQNPRYQVTQFGKPVTLSCSQTLNHNVMYWYQQKSSQAPKLLFHYYDKDFNNEADTPDNFQSRRPNTSFCFLDIRSPGLGDTAMYLCATSPRTGDHNEQFFGPGTRLTVL.

The chain couples TRBV7-8 to TRBJ2-7; 8 nucleotides line up with TRBD1. The germline CDR1 and CDR2 sequences are SGHVS and FQNEAQ. This CDR3 comprises 13 residues. Trimming cost V 8 bases and J 1 base; bases outside gene matches: 4. CDR3 amino acids: CASRDRTSYEQYF. The CDR3 DNA is TGTGCCAGCCGGGACAGGACTTCCTACGAGCAGTACTTC.

This clonotype was observed a handful of times. The chain combines TRBV12-3 or TRBV12-4 with TRBJ2-3; either TRBD1 or TRBD2 may fit D (6 bases each). V gave up 6 bases and J gave up 0 bases, with 13 bases separating them. The CDR3 is 15 residues long. The CDR3 region has the DNA TGTGCCAGCAGCCCGGGGGCGGCGAGCACAGATACGCAGTATTTT. Protein: CASSPGAASTDTQYF.

This clonotype was counted ten times or more. The chain couples TRBV6-5 to TRBJ2-6; a weak D match, TRBD1 (5 bases). Per germline, CDR1 MNHEY and CDR2 SVGAGI. This CDR3 contains 16 residues. The V and J ends lost 2 bases and 4 bases respectively, with 12 bases between them. The CDR3 coding sequence is TGTGCCAGCAGTTACACGGCAGGGCACGGGGCCAACGTCCTGACTTTC. Its protein is CASSYTAGHGANVLTF.

A few counts support this clonotype. CDR3 DNA: TGTGCCAGCGTAGACCGGGACTCTCCCTACGAGCAGTACTTC. Translated: CASVDRDSPYEQYF. This sequence joins TRBV3-1 and TRBJ2-7, with a weak D call TRBD2 (6 bases). V was pared by 8 bases and J by 2 bases, with 16 bases between. This CDR3 contains 14 residues. CDR1 LGHDT and CDR2 YNNKEL come from the germline V gene (reference sequence).

This clonotype has just a few counts. The CDR3 DNA reads TGTGCCAGCAGCAAAGGGTTAGGGACCGGGGCCAACGTCCTGACTTTC. This translates into CASSKGLGTGANVLTF. This sequence joins TRBV21-1 and TRBJ2-6; the table gives TRBD1 as D, unverified against the DNA. TRBV21-1 has pseudogene status. The CDR3 runs 16 residues.

This clonotype came up a few times. CDR3: CASSQNSGGSLNEQFF. CDR3 in DNA: TGCGCCAGCAGCCAAAATAGCGGGGGTTCACTAAATGAGCAGTTCTTC. This rearrangement joins TRBV4-1 to TRBJ2-1; 9 positions match TRBD2. This CDR3 is 16 amino acids long. The germline gives CDR1 MGHRA, CDR2 YSYEKL. With V trimmed by 2 bases and J by 7 bases, 9 bases remained unmatched.

The chain carries TRBV7-9 and TRBJ2-1; possible D gene TRBD1, 5 bases. Trimming cost V 5 bases and J 3 bases, with 14 bases left between them. Germline V gene sequence: CDR1 SEHNR, CDR2 FQNEAQ (reference sequence). This CDR3 is built from 15 residues. CDR3 coding DNA: TGTGCCAGCAGCCGGGCGGAGACAGTCTACAATGAGCAGTTCTTC. As protein: CASSRAETVYNEQFF. Using reference TRBV7-9 and TRBJ2-1 for the parts outside the CDR3, the full variable domain is DTGVSQNPRHKITKRGQNVTFRCDPISEHNRLYWYRQTLGQGPEFLTYFQNEAQLEKSRLLSDRFSAERPKGSFSTLEIQRTEQGDSAMYLCASSRAETVYNEQFFGPGTRLTVL.

The chain couples TRBV12-3 or TRBV12-4 to TRBJ1-2; TRBD1 is a possible D gene (6 bases). The CDR3 extends over 12 amino acids. V was trimmed by 3 bases and J by 7 bases, leaving 9 bases between them. The CDR3, as DNA: TGTGCCAGCAGTTTCCTAGGGGGTGGCTACACCTTC. Translation: CASSFLGGGYTF.

This clonotype has just a few counts. The rearrangement joins TRBV5-5 to TRBJ1-6; 8 bases agree with TRBD1. The CDR3 contains 14 residues. The V gene end was trimmed by 3 bases and the J gene end by 10 bases; junction bases not matched to a gene: 6. Germline loops: CDR1 SGHKS, CDR2 YYEKEE (reference sequence). The CDR3 reads CASSWGQEGSPLHF. CDR3 nucleotides: TGTGCCAGCAGCTGGGGACAGGAGGGATCACCCCTCCACTTT.

This clonotype has only a few counts. The genes are TRBV5-1 and TRBJ1-2, with a weak D call TRBD1 (6 bases). The V end was cut by 3 bases, the J end by 5 bases, with 11 bases between. The CDR3 is made up of 13 amino acids. Per the germline V gene, CDR1 is SGHRS and CDR2 is YFSETQ. The CDR3 loop reads CASSSGDRYGYTF. The DNA of the CDR3 is TGCGCCAGCAGCTCAGGGGATCGGTATGGCTACACCTTC. Based on the CDR3 plus reference TRBV5-1 and TRBJ1-2, the full variable domain is KAGVTQTPRYLIKTRGQQVTLSCSPISGHRSVSWYQQTPGQGLQFLFEYFSETQRNKGNFPGRFSGRQFSNSRSEMNVSTLELGDSALYLCASSSGDRYGYTFGSGTRLTVV.

This clonotype was counted only a few times. DNA of the CDR3: TGCGCCAGCAGCTGGTCGGGGAGCGGTTACAATGAGCAGTTCTTC. Its protein is CASSWSGSGYNEQFF. This chain uses TRBV5-1 with TRBJ2-1, with D tentatively TRBD2 (5 bases). This CDR3 region has 15 residues. V dropped 3 bases and J dropped 4 bases, with 14 bases sitting between them. The germline CDR1 and CDR2 sequences are SGHRS and YFSETQ.

There are a few counts of this clonotype. The rearrangement links TRBV20-1 to TRBJ1-1; TRBD1 matches at 7 bases. V was clipped by 3 bases and J by 11 bases; unmatched bases: 18. Looked up from germline, CDR1 is DFQATT and CDR2 is SNEGSKA (reference sequence). The CDR3 runs to 15 residues. The CDR3 DNA reads as TGCAGTGCTAGCCCGACAGGGACATCAAAAGGCGGGGCTTTCTTT. This encodes CSASPTGTSKGGAFF.

This clonotype was counted a few times. V usage is TRBV5-4 and J usage is TRBJ2-3; the match to TRBD2 covers 13 bases. CDR3 length equals 18 residues. Germline loops: CDR1 SGHNT, CDR2 YYREEE (reference sequence). With V trimmed by 0 bases and J by 0 bases, 4 bases remained unmatched. The CDR3 sequence is CASSLVLAGGPSTDTQYF. The CDR3 DNA follows: TGTGCCAGCAGCTTGGTACTAGCGGGGGGGCCGAGCACAGATACGCAGTATTTT. The whole variable domain, filled in from reference TRBV5-4 and TRBJ2-3, reads ETGVTQSPTHLIKTRGQQVTLRCSSQSGHNTVSWYQQALGQGPQFIFQYYREEENGRGNFPPRFSGLQFPNYSSELNVNALELDDSALYLCASSLVLAGGPSTDTQYFGPGTRLTVL.

This clonotype was detected only a few times. The V gene is TRBV12-3 or TRBV12-4, the J gene TRBJ1-5, with a tentative D call TRBD1 (5 bases). This CDR3 is 12 amino acids long. The V end lost 6 bases, the J end lost 6 bases, and 9 bases lay between the germline ends. CDR3 in amino acids: CASSFDSQPQHF. In DNA form, the CDR3 reads TGTGCCAGCAGCTTCGACAGTCAGCCCCAGCATTTT.

The J gene is TRBJ1-2, the V gene TRBV30, with D tentatively TRBD1 (5 bases). Germline CDR1 and CDR2: GTSNPN and SVGIG (reference sequence). This CDR3 contains 15 residues. V gave up 2 bases and J gave up 2 bases, with 15 bases separating them. CDR3 amino acids: CAWSTAATANYGYTF. DNA of the CDR3: TGTGCCTGGAGTACGGCCGCGACAGCCAACTATGGCTACACCTTC. Full variable domain (remainder filled in from reference TRBV30 and TRBJ1-2): SQTIHQWPATLVQPVGSPLSLECTVEGTSNPNLYWYRQAAGRGLQLLFYSVGIGQISSEVPQNLSASRPQDRQFILSSKKLLLSDSGFYLCAWSTAATANYGYTFGSGTRLTVV.

The chain recombines TRBV7-2 with TRBJ2-7; 8 bases align to TRBD1. V was clipped by 1 base and J by 2 bases; unmatched bases: 4. In germline, CDR1 is SGHTA, CDR2 FQGNSA. The CDR3 sequence is 15 residues long. This chain's CDR3 is CASSLGTGLTYEQYF. For the CDR3, the DNA is TGTGCCAGCAGCTTAGGGACAGGGTTAACCTACGAGCAGTACTTC.

This clonotype was found many times. The chain links TRBV5-1 to TRBJ1-3; perhaps TRBD1 as D (5 bases). This CDR3 has 14 amino acids. Looked up from germline, CDR1 is SGHRS and CDR2 is YFSETQ. V lost 6 bases and J 3 bases, leaving 13 bases between the germline ends. CDR3 region: CASTPGGSGNTIYF. CDR3 sequence (DNA): TGCGCCAGCACCCCTGGGGGGAGTGGAAACACCATATATTTT.